This T cell receptor beta chain was identified in a study of T cells in Graves' hyperthyroidism and ophthalmopathy (dated by TCRdb to between 2018 and 2021). Turning to the overall study: Peripheral blood samples were taken at initial diagnosis, before any treatment was given. The roughly 91 discovery patients were randomly divided into training and test sets at a 7:3 ratio. Prospective prediction of ophthalmopathy was tested in an independent validation cohort of about 19 hyperthyroidism patients and 15 to 17 patients who later progressed to ophthalmopathy. TCR Vbeta CDR3 sequencing of 120 to 150 peripheral blood samples (43 ophthalmopathy, under 80 hyperthyroidism and roughly 17 progressor patients) is reported in the paper. The study also compared thyroid tissue and blood T-cell repertoires from about six Graves' hyperthyroidism patients. Once sampling was done, hyperthyroidism patients were given methimazole at a starting dose of 30 mg daily, whereas ophthalmopathy patients were given high-dose intravenous methylprednisolone. To identify TCR V-J signatures that set the groups apart, the researchers used a discovery cohort of approximately 98 patients, made up of fewer than 50 with Graves' ophthalmopathy and about 55 with stable Graves' hyperthyroidism. The study at large found these results: In validation, the model predicted progression to ophthalmopathy with approximately 69% sensitivity and around 72% specificity, a median of 6.5 months before onset. No statistical method was used to set the sample size in advance, and investigators knew the group allocation. Blood samples also contained most of the expanded thyroid clonotypes (frequency above 0.001), which suggests that blood repertoires may reflect thyroid immune responses. Ophthalmopathy was separated from stable hyperthyroidism by a 13 V-J signature model, with over 85% sensitivity and just over 81% specificity obtained in cross-validation and 80%/75% obtained in testing.

The CDR3 contains 14 residues, cysteine and phenylalanine counted. The kept DNA is CDR3 alone, 42 bases in frame from the first base. For CDR1 and CDR2, the germline V gene (reference sequence) lists PRHDT and FYEKMQ. V is reduced by 5 bases and J by 4 bases, leaving a spacing of 12 bases between them. The TCR beta CDR3 regions were amplified from the RNA transcripts. The first round of RT-PCR for the TCR CDR3 was performed with the HTBI primer set and the Qiagen OneStep RT-PCR kit. A second multiplex PCR round built the libraries, followed by size selection and purification. Sequencing of the libraries was done on an Illumina HiSeq2000 using paired-end 100 bp reads. On the authors' methods: SOAPnuke was used to process the raw data, with reads discarded if the reads contained adapters or uncalled bases, had a mean Phred below 15, or lacked an exact constant-primer or identifier match. COPE v1.2.5 was used to merge the high-quality paired reads, and each unique nucleotide sequence was defined as a clonotype. MiTCR v1.1 was used to align the clonotypes against IMGT TRBV, TRBD and TRBJ reference segments. The analysis was restricted to V-J combinations with a frequency above 0.0001, which together covered just over 99% of the repertoires. The TCS score was defined as F50 (clonal expansion) divided by E x V (chaos), with BLOSUM62-based TCRdist calculated between CDR3 peptides within each V-J. Welch's t-statistics and random forest reduced roughly 500 V-J features to about 12, which were used in a naive Bayes classifier (R e1071). Using fastp at Q25 and MiXCR, TCRdb reprocessed the public reads and kept productive beta chains. Rows are combined by CDR3 protein, so each entry shows the most common genes and DNA. TCRdb assigned the V and J calls; the authors' analysis was not used. The sample table records roughly 290,000 distinct CDR3 sequences; roughly an eighth of these occur just once. Jointly, the top ten make up 7.9% of the sample.

This clonotype was detected ten times or more. Its antigen specificity is not known. No base quality values were provided; no much bigger clone lies one nucleotide off. Stable Graves' hyperthyroidism was defined as the absence of progression to ophthalmopathy over 18 months of follow-up. Hyperthyroidism patients were newly diagnosed, had a disease duration of under 2 months, and were aged 18 to 65 years. Exclusion was applied to patients with uncontrolled infections, other autoimmune diseases, pregnancy or lactation. Diagnoses relied on clinical symptoms, serum thyroxine and TRAb, thyroid ultrasound and orbital computed tomography. PBMCs were isolated from 8 to 10 ml of fresh peripheral blood by Ficoll-Paque density gradient centrifugation. Trizol reagent was used to extract total RNA, and RNA quality was then checked on an Agilent 2100 Bioanalyzer.

Material for sequencing was blood. The chain was built from TRBV13 and TRBJ2-1; the D gene is possibly TRBD2, with 6 bases matching. This clonotype was obtained from a woman in her forties with Graves' hyperthyroidism. The CDR3 protein sequence reads: CASSQAGRYNEQFF. The bases read TGTGCCAGCAGCCAGGCGGGGCGTTACAATGAGCAGTTCTTC.